This TCR beta chain stems from a study of human T cells and chemical hapten exposure. As for this clonotype: Antigen unknown.

CDR1 MNHEY and CDR2 SVGEGT come from the germline V gene. With V trimmed by 5 bases and J by 4 bases, 5 bases remained unmatched. The CDR3 runs 14 residues. Study-level points and caveats: DPC sensitization did not alter TCRs above 1 in 1000 frequency.

One entry per CDR3 protein results from TCRdb running MiXCR on the RACE reads. The table lists tens of thousands of distinct CDR3 sequences, roughly 15% of them singletons. Stated time point: pre-sensitization, week 0. Treatment in this sample: therapeutic diphenylcyclopropenone sensitization with weekly scalp DPC. The specimen comprised whole blood, sampled in connection with sensitization to the hapten diphenylcyclopropenone (DPC). This receptor was identified in a woman aged 45-65 years with alopecia areata. Some clones in this sample may be carry-over from other donors' samples. The chain links TRBV6-2 or TRBV6-3 to TRBJ1-1; 9 bases align to TRBD1. The CDR3 sequence: CASSMGQGVTEAFF. In DNA, the CDR3 is TGTGCCAGCAGTATGGGACAGGGAGTCACTGAAGCTTTCTTT.